A single sample gave rise to the 27 T cell receptor beta chains below, sequenced in a study of OX40 agonist ivuxolimab in advanced cancers. Library method: the immunoSEQ multiplex PCR assay. TCRdb provides this immuneACCESS table in a form limited to in-frame rearrangements. Some clones are lacking; in checked studies, under half of them reflect an unresolved V gene, and why the rest are absent is not known. This sample holds around 60,000 clones; about 90% were observed only once. The ten largest clonotypes hold roughly 25% of the sample. The specimen was CD4+ or CD8+ T cells sorted from blood, collected in a trial of the OX40 agonist ivuxolimab. The receptors derive from an adult with an advanced solid tumor such as melanoma, head and neck, liver or kidney cancer.

The chain has TRBV9 and TRBJ2-3; 11 positions agree with TRBD2. The junction had 13 bases not matched to a gene; V was cut back by 4 bases and J by 3 bases. This CDR3 region has 18 residues. The germline V gene encodes CDR1 SGDLS and CDR2 YYNGEE. As DNA, the CDR3 is TGTGCCAGCAGCCCTAGTCACTGGGCTAGCGGGAGGACAGATACGCAGTATTTT. Translation gives CASSPSHWASGRTDTQYF.

V is TRBV30 and J is TRBJ2-2; D gene uncertain. The CDR3 loop spans 16 amino acids. From germline, CDR1 is GTSNPN and CDR2 SVGIG (reference sequence). V lost 6 bases, J lost 2 bases, and 19 bases lay in between. The CDR3 nucleotides read TGTGCCTGCCCTGGGCGGAGATACTTAAACACCGGGGAGCTGTTTTTT. Protein product: CACPGRRYLNTGELFF. Supplemented by reference TRBV30 and TRBJ2-2, the full variable domain reads SQTIHQWPATLVQPVGSPLSLECTVEGTSNPNLYWYRQAAGRGLQLLFYSVGIGQISSEVPQNLSASRPQDRQFILSSKKLLLSDSGFYLCACPGRRYLNTGELFFGEGSRLTVL.

This chain joins TRBV7-9 and TRBJ1-1; D is unclear. The V end was cut by 3 bases, the J end by 11 bases, with 7 bases between. This CDR3 contains 10 residues. Germline V CDR1 and CDR2: SEHNR, FQNEAQ (reference sequence). The CDR3 sequence is CASSLDAAFF. DNA of the CDR3: TGTGCCAGCAGCTTGGATGCGGCTTTCTTT.

J is TRBJ1-5 and V is TRBV28, with TRBD1 matching 8 bases. The CDR3 is 16 residues long. Germline V gene lookup returns CDR1 MDHEN and CDR2 SYDVKM. Trimming at V came to 5 bases and at J to 3 bases, leaving 9 bases not matched to a gene. Written as DNA, the CDR3 is TGTGCCAGCAGTCCACCCCCGGACAGGGTCAATCAGCCCCAGCATTTT. This translates into CASSPPPDRVNQPQHF.

V usage is TRBV4-1 and J usage is TRBJ2-3; 8 nucleotides match TRBD2. The germline CDR1 and CDR2 sequences are MGHRA and YSYEKL. Trimming at V came to 4 bases and at J to 3 bases, leaving 3 bases not matched to a gene. CDR3 length: 14 residues. Written as DNA, the CDR3 is TGCGCCAGCAGCCTGGGACTAGGGACAGATACGCAGTATTTT. It translates to CASSLGLGTDTQYF.

This rearrangement joins TRBV28 to TRBJ2-1; 14 bases map to TRBD2. CDR1 is MDHEN and CDR2 is SYDVKM in the germline V gene. This CDR3 contains 17 residues. The V gene end was trimmed by 5 bases and the J gene end by 7 bases; junction bases not matched to a gene: 10. The CDR3 DNA is TGTGCCAGCAGTAAGTTCACCGGGACTAGCGGGAGAAATGAGCAGTTCTTC. Translating gives CASSKFTGTSGRNEQFF.

The chain joins TRBV30 to TRBJ1-1; the D is unclear. This CDR3 is built from 12 residues. The germline V gene has CDR1 GTSNPN and CDR2 SVGIG (reference sequence). With 5 bases removed from V and 0 bases from J, the gap between germline ends came to 7 bases. The CDR3 DNA is TGTGCCTGGGTGGAGGTGAACACTGAAGCTTTCTTT. It is translated as CAWVEVNTEAFF.

The chain employs TRBV9 and TRBJ2-2; D is perhaps TRBD1 (6 bases). This CDR3 spans 15 amino acids. V was pared by 3 bases and J by 0 bases, with 9 bases between. CDR1 is SGDLS, CDR2 YYNGEE, per germline. CDR3 sequence: CASSDRTANTGELFF. Here the CDR3 DNA reads TGTGCCAGCAGCGACAGGACAGCGAACACCGGGGAGCTGTTTTTT.

The CDR3 spells CASSQPGTMEGGYTF. The CDR3 region has the DNA TGTGCCAGCAGCCAACCCGGGACTATGGAGGGCGGCTACACCTTC. V gene TRBV7-9 combines with J gene TRBJ1-2; D may be TRBD1 (5 bases). Trimming removed 5 bases at V and 8 bases at J, with 21 bases between. The V gene's germline CDR1 is SEHNR and CDR2 FQNEAQ (reference sequence). CDR3 length equals 15 residues.

The chain combines TRBV30 with TRBJ2-3, with D possibly being TRBD1 or TRBD2 (5 bases each). Looked up from germline, CDR1 is GTSNPN and CDR2 is SVGIG (reference sequence). Deletions cut 3 bases from V and 9 bases from J, with 22 bases between. CDR3 length: 15 amino acids. CDR3 region: CAWSDPGRAIGTQYF. CDR3 DNA sequence: TGTGCCTGGAGCGATCCGGGACGGGCAATTGGGACGCAGTATTTT.

The genes are TRBV7-2 and TRBJ1-5; perhaps TRBD1 as D (6 bases). CDR3 length equals 17 residues. The V end was cut by 2 bases, the J end by 1 base, with 15 bases between. Germline V gene data show CDR1 as SGHTA and CDR2 as FQGNSA. CDR3 amino acids: CASSLSFGGGSNQPQHF. CDR3 in DNA: TGTGCCAGCAGCTTAAGCTTCGGGGGCGGAAGCAATCAGCCCCAGCATTTT.

CDR3 coding DNA: TGCGCCAGCAGCCAAGGGGTTGGGCGAGATACGCAGTATTTT. Its translation is CASSQGVGRDTQYF. The rearrangement joins TRBV4-3 to TRBJ2-3; D gene unclear. Deletions cut 1 base from V and 5 bases from J, with 10 bases between. CDR1 is LGHNA and CDR2 is YSLEER in the germline V gene. The CDR3 length is 14 residues.

V gene TRBV29-1 combines with J gene TRBJ1-2; no reliable D call. CDR1 and CDR2 (germline): SQVTM, ANQGSEA. This CDR3 spans 13 amino acids. V gave up 4 bases and J gave up 6 bases, with 15 bases separating them. The CDR3 spells CSVASILRDGYTF. CDR3 DNA sequence: TGCAGCGTTGCCAGCATTTTGCGGGATGGCTACACCTTC.

This rearrangement joins TRBV5-1 to TRBJ2-5; D is unclear. CDR1 is SGHRS and CDR2 is YFSETQ in the germline V gene. The V gene lost 0 bases and the J gene lost 2 bases, with 5 bases spanning the gap. The CDR3 is 13 residues long. CDR3 sequence (DNA): TGCGCCAGCAGCTTGGACACGCAAGAGACCCAGTACTTC. Its protein product is CASSLDTQETQYF. The variable domain in full, with the rest retrieved from reference TRBV5-1 and TRBJ2-5, is KAGVTQTPRYLIKTRGQQVTLSCSPISGHRSVSWYQQTPGQGLQFLFEYFSETQRNKGNFPGRFSGRQFSNSRSEMNVSTLELGDSALYLCASSLDTQETQYFGPGTRLLVL.

This clone appeared a single time. The chain is built from TRBV28 and TRBJ2-7, with D perhaps TRBD1 (6 bases). CDR1 MDHEN and CDR2 SYDVKM come from the germline V gene. Trimming shortened V by 3 bases and J by 1 base, and 10 bases separated the two germline ends. The CDR3 length is 14 residues. The CDR3 loop is CASSLWQGSYEQYF. The DNA for the CDR3 is TGTGCCAGCAGTTTGTGGCAGGGGTCCTACGAGCAGTACTTC.

The gene calls are TRBV16 and TRBJ1-2, with D possibly being TRBD1 (6 bases). This CDR3 contains 15 residues. The germline V gene encodes CDR1 KGHSY and CDR2 FQNENV. The V end was cut by 3 bases, the J end by 6 bases, with 17 bases between. DNA of the CDR3: TGTGCCAGCAGCCAGGAGAGGGGGGAGTTTCATGGCTACACCTTC. Translated: CASSQERGEFHGYTF.

V gene TRBV4-1 combines with J gene TRBJ1-5; no clear D gene. Germline loops: CDR1 MGHRA, CDR2 YSYEKL. The CDR3 runs to 16 residues. The V end was cut by 2 bases, the J end by 8 bases, with 19 bases between. The CDR3 DNA reads as TGCGCCAGCAGCCAACAAGCTCAACGCTCCGATGAGCCCCAGCATTTT. Protein sequence: CASSQQAQRSDEPQHF.

The chain carries TRBV9 and TRBJ1-3; D unresolved. Germline CDR1 and CDR2: SGDLS and YYNGEE. V was cut by 4 bases and J by 0 bases, with 14 bases left in between. This CDR3 has 16 residues. CDR3 sequence: CASSSDRAPSGNTIYF. DNA for the CDR3: TGTGCCAGCAGCTCTGATAGGGCCCCCTCTGGAAACACCATATATTTT.

The gene calls are TRBV6-1 and TRBJ1-2; 9 positions agree with TRBD1. V was clipped by 4 bases and J by 4 bases; unmatched bases: 7. The CDR3 extends over 15 amino acids. CDR1 is MNHNS and CDR2 is SASEGT in the germline V gene. CDR3 sequence: CASSVMGQGGYGYTF. The CDR3 DNA follows: TGTGCCAGCAGTGTCATGGGACAGGGTGGCTATGGCTACACCTTC.

The rearrangement links TRBV11-3 to TRBJ2-7, with 8 bases matching TRBD1. V lost 1 base to trimming and J lost 7 bases; unmatched junction nucleotides: 6. The CDR3 spans 14 residues. Germline CDR1 reads SGHNT; CDR2 reads YENEEA. The CDR3 DNA follows: TGTGCCAGCAGCTTAGGGCAGGGGGCGAGGGAGCAGTACTTC. It translates to CASSLGQGAREQYF.

The V gene is TRBV19, the J gene TRBJ2-1, with 9 nucleotides matching TRBD2. The germline gives CDR1 LNHDA, CDR2 SQIVND (reference sequence). This CDR3 is built from 15 residues. J gave up 8 bases and V 5 bases, and 10 bases lay outside the gene matches. The CDR3 DNA sequence: TGTGCCAGTAGTGAGCGGGAGGCTTTAGTCTATGAGCAGTTCTTC. This translates into CASSEREALVYEQFF.

This clone has only a few counts. The chain is built from TRBV28 and TRBJ1-1; unclear D gene. V lost 6 bases and J 0 bases, leaving 11 bases between the germline ends. CDR1 and CDR2 from the germline V gene are MDHEN and SYDVKM. The CDR3 covers 14 residues. The CDR3 loop is CASSPPTVNTEAFF. Here the CDR3 DNA reads TGTGCCAGCAGCCCTCCCACAGTGAACACTGAAGCTTTCTTT.

The genes are TRBV10-3 and TRBJ1-2, with a tentative D call TRBD1 (5 bases). V dropped 3 bases and J dropped 5 bases, with 16 bases sitting between them. The CDR3 runs to 15 residues. CDR1 is ENHRY, CDR2 SYGVKD, per germline. CDR3 coding DNA: TGTGCCATCAGTGACCCCGGACAATTCCGATATGGCTACACCTTC. Translated, it gives CAISDPGQFRYGYTF.

J is TRBJ2-2 and V is TRBV9; D gene uncertain. The CDR3 extends over 12 amino acids. Germline V CDR1 and CDR2: SGDLS, YYNGEE. Trimming removed 0 bases at V and 7 bases at J, with 4 bases between. The CDR3 DNA reads as TGTGCCAGCAGCGTAGTCCTCGGGGAGCTGTTTTTT. It translates to CASSVVLGELFF.

The V gene is TRBV5-6, the J gene TRBJ1-5; D uncertain. Germline CDR1 reads SGHDT; CDR2 reads YYEEEE. CDR3 length equals 15 residues. V dropped 3 bases and J dropped 2 bases, with 12 bases sitting between them. The CDR3 sequence: CASSSTIGGNQPQHF. For the CDR3, the DNA is TGTGCCAGCAGCTCCACGATCGGGGGCAATCAGCCCCAGCATTTT.

J is TRBJ2-1 and V is TRBV6-5, with D possibly matching TRBD2 (6 bases). Trimming left V 2 bases short and J 5 bases short, with 16 bases between. From germline, CDR1 is MNHEY and CDR2 SVGAGI. CDR3 length: 16 residues. CDR3 bases: TGTGCCAGCAGTTACAGCCGGCGGGGCGAGAACAATGAGCAGTTCTTC. Residues: CASSYSRRGENNEQFF.

This clone came up once. The CDR3 DNA reads TGTGCCAGCGGAAGCTCTGGGGCCAACGTCCTGACTTTC. Its translation: CASGSSGANVLTF. The chain employs TRBV7-9 and TRBJ2-6; D remains ambiguous. Deletions cut 8 bases from V and 0 bases from J, with 5 bases between. CDR1 SEHNR and CDR2 FQNEAQ come from the germline V gene (reference sequence). CDR3 length: 13 amino acids.